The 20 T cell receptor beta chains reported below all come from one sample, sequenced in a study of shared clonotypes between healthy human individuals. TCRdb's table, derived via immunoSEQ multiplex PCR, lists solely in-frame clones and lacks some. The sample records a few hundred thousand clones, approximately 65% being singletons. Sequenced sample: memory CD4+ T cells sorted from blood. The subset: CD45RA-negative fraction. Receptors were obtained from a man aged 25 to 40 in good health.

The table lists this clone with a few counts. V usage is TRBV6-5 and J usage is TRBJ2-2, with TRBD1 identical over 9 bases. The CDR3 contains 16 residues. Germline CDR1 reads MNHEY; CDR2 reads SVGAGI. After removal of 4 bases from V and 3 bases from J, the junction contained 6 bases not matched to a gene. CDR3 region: CASSLRTGVDTGELFF. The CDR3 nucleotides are TGTGCCAGCAGTTTGAGGACAGGGGTGGACACCGGGGAGCTGTTTTTT.

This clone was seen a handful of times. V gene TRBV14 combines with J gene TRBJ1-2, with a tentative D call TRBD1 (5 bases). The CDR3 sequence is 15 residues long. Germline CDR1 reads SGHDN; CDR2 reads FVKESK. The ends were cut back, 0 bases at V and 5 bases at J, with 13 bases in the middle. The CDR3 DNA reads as TGTGCCAGCAGCCAAGAACAGATTGGGGGGTATGGCTACACCTTC. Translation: CASSQEQIGGYGYTF.

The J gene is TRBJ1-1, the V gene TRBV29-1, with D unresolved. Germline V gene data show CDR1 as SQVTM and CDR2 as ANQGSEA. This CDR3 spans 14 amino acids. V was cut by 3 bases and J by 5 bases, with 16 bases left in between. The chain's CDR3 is CSVEGGRKVTEAFF. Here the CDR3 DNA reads TGCAGCGTTGAGGGTGGAAGAAAGGTGACTGAAGCTTTCTTT.

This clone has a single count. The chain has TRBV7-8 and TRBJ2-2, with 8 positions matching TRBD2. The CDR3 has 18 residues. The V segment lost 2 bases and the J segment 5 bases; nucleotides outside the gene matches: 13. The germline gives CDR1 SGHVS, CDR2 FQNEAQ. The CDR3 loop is CASSLLVPAASGTGELFF. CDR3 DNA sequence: TGTGCCAGCAGCTTATTAGTCCCGGCGGCTAGCGGGACCGGGGAGCTGTTTTTT.

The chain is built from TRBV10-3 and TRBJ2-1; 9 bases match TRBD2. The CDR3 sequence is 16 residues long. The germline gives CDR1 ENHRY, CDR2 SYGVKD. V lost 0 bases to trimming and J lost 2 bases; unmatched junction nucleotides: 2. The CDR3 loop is CAISESVAGAYNEQFF. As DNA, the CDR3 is TGTGCCATCAGTGAGTCCGTAGCGGGGGCCTACAATGAGCAGTTCTTC.

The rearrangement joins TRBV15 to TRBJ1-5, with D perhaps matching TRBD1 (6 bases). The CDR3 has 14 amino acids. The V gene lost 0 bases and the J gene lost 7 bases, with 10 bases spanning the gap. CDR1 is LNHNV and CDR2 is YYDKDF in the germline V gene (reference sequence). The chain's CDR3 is CATSRESQGQPQHF. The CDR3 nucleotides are TGTGCCACCAGCAGAGAATCACAGGGACAGCCCCAGCATTTT.

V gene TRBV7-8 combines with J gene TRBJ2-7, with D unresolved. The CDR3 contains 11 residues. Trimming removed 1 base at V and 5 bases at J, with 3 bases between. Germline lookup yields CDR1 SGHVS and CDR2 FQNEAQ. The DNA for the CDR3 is TGTGCCAGCAGCTTAGATAACGAGCAGTACTTC. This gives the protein CASSLDNEQYF.

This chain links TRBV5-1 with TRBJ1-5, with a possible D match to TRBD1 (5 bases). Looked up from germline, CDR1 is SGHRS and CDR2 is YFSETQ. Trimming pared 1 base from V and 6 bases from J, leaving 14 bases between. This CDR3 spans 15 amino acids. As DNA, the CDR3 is TGCGCCAGCAGCTTGACGGTAGGGGATGGTCAGCCCCAGCATTTT. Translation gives CASSLTVGDGQPQHF.

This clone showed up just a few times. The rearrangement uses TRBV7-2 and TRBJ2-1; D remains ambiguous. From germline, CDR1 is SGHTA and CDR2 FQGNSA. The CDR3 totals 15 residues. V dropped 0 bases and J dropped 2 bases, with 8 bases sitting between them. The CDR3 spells CASSLAYGAYNEQFF. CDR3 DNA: TGTGCCAGCAGCTTAGCGTACGGAGCCTACAATGAGCAGTTCTTC.

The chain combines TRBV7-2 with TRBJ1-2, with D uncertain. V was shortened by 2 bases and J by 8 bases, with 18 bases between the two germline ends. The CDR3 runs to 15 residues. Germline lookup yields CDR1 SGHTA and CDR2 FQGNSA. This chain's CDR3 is CASSLIFRLEGGYTF. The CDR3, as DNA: TGTGCCAGCAGCTTAATTTTTCGGCTGGAAGGGGGCTACACCTTC.

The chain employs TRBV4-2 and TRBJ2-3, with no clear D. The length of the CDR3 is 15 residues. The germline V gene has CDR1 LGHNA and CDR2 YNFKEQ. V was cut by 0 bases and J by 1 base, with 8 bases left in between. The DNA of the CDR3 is TGTGCCAGCAGCCAAGAGGTGCAGGGCACAGATACGCAGTATTTT. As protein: CASSQEVQGTDTQYF.

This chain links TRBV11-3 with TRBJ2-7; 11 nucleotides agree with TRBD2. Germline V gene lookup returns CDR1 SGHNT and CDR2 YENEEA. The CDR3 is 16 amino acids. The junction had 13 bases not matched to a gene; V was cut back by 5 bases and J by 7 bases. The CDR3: CASSPGTSGSIGEQYF. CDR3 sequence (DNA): TGTGCCAGCAGCCCGGGCACTAGCGGGAGTATAGGGGAGCAGTACTTC.

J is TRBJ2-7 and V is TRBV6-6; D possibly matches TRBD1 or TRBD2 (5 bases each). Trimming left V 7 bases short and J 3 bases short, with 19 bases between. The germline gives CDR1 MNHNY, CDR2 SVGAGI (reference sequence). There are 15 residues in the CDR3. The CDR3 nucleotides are TGTGCCAGCAATCGGGGCGGTACGGAGAACTACGAGCAGTACTTC. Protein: CASNRGGTENYEQYF.

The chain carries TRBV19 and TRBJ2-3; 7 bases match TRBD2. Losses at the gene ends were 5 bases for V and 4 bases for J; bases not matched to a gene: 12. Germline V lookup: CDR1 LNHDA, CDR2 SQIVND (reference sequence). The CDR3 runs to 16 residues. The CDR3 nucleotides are TGTGCCAGTAGTTCCCTATGGGAGGGCCGCTCAGATACGCAGTATTTT. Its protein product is CASSSLWEGRSDTQYF.

CDR3 nucleotide sequence: TGCGCCAGCAGCACAATAACAGGGGACGGCTACACCTTC. Residues: CASSTITGDGYTF. The chain carries TRBV5-1 and TRBJ1-2; TRBD1 aligns across 7 bases. Germline-derived CDR1 and CDR2 are SGHRS and YFSETQ. This CDR3 spans 13 amino acids. V lost 4 bases and J lost 8; bases outside the gene matches: 8.

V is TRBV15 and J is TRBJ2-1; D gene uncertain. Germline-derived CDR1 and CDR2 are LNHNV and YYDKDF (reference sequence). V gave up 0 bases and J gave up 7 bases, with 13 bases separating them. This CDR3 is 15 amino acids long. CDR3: CATSRDRPVGNEQFF. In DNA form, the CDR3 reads TGTGCCACCAGCAGAGATCGACCCGTAGGGAATGAGCAGTTCTTC.

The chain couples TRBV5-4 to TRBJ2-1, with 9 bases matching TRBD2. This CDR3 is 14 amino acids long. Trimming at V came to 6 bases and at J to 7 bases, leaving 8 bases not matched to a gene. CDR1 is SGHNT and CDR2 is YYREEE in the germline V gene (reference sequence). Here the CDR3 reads CASKGLAGVNEQFF. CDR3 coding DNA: TGTGCCAGCAAGGGACTAGCAGGAGTGAATGAGCAGTTCTTC.

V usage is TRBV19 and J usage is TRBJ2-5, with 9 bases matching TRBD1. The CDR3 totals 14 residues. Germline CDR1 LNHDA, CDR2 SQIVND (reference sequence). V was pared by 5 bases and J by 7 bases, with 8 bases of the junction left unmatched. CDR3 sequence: CASSPGTGFRTQYF. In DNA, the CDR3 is TGTGCCAGTAGTCCCGGGACAGGGTTTAGGACCCAGTACTTC.

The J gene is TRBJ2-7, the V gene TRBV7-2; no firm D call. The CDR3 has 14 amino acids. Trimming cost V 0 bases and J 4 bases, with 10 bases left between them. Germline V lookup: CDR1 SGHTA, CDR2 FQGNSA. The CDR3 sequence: CASSLAVGIYEQYF. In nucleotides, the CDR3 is TGTGCCAGCAGCTTAGCGGTGGGGATTTACGAGCAGTACTTC.

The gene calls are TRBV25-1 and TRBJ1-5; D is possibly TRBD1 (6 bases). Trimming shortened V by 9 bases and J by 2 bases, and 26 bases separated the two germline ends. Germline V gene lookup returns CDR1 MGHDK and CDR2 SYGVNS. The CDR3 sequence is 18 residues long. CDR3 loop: CASLGVGGGVVGNQPQHF. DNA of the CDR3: TGTGCCAGTCTGGGAGTGGGTGGGGGCGTGGTGGGCAATCAGCCCCAGCATTTT.